This paragraph covers one T cell receptor beta chain sequence. Its antigen is currently not known. No base-level quality is on record; no much larger clone is a single base apart. This sample was included in a study of T cell responses to AZD1222 COVID-19 vaccine (dated by TCRdb to about 2021). Context from the whole study: Because spike-specific TCR depth and breadth did not differ between the two schedules, AZD1222 recipients who got a second dose at roughly 4 weeks were pooled with those who got a second dose at roughly 12 weeks. A total of around 240 trial participants underwent TCR sequencing, of whom more than 200 had received two doses of AZD1222 and about 26 had received two doses of the MenACWY control vaccine. Trial participants were enrolled into age subgroups of 18-55, 56-69 and 70-plus years, which contained approximately 150, 28 and 58 TCR-sequenced participants, respectively. Results the study describes overall, beyond this receptor: Because no samples from the day 14 peak response were available, repertoires could be characterized only after the peak T cell response. Epitopes outside the regions mutated in the B.1.351 and B.1.1.7 variants were reportedly recognized by nearly half of the unique spike-specific TCRs. Conclusions about previously exposed vaccinees are limited, since just 6 or 7 AZD1222 recipients were seropositive for SARS-CoV-2 at baseline. Participants were mostly white British, with more females than males. The authors suggested clonal diversity may have been underestimated. The whole spike protein was spanned by vaccine-associated CD4 TCRs, and dominant responses were seen in regions 160-218 and 743-854. The 56-69-year group was small, and its depth increase did not reach significance, likely because of low power. After two AZD1222 doses, both the breadth and the depth of spike-specific TCRs were significantly higher than at day 0 and than in MenACWY recipients.

V loses 4 bases of germline sequence and J loses 5 bases, and the interval between the two ends is 11 bases. Taken from cysteine to phenylalanine, the CDR3 has 14 residues. Left in the record is the CDR3 DNA by itself, 42 bases read in frame from the first base. The CDR1 and CDR2 encoded by the germline V gene are MNHEY and SVGAGI. The CDR3 regions of human TCRbeta chains were analyzed by immunosequencing. Under the source paper's analysis protocol: Repertoire TCRs were matched against a reference library of SARS-CoV-2-specific TCRs generated with the MIRA antigen-specificity platform. Breadth was defined as the fraction of unique TCRs that were SARS-CoV-2-associated, and depth was defined as the fraction of total T cells that were SARS-CoV-2-associated. Each spike-specific TCR was assigned to its reactive spike region and to a CD4 or CD8 class using the MIRA data. Log10-transformed breadth and depth values were compared by one-way ANOVA with Sidak's multiple comparisons tests. The table was pulled from immuneACCESS by TCRdb, which kept in-frame rearrangements only. Such tables lose some clones; where checked, under half of the loss comes from unresolved V genes, and the rest has no known cause. The V and J calls and the clone size are those of that table, but D and trimming were determined from the DNA. Present in this sample are over 120,000 clones, roughly 91% of which were seen just once. More than 8% of the sample rests with the top ten.

The time point label here, explained by the study, means: baseline before first vaccination. Vaccinee samples were obtained from the UK trials COV001 and COV002, which included a single-blind randomized controlled phase 2/3 trial of AZD1222 (ChAdOx1 nCoV-19) in healthy adults. Trial participant PBMC samples were collected at day 0 and day 28 after the second dose for TCRbeta chain sequencing. The material sequenced was peripheral blood, taken on day 0 of AZD1222 vaccination. This sequence originates from an adult in good health. This sequence uses TRBV6-5 and TRBJ1-4, and perhaps TRBD1 as D gene, on 6 matching bases. The sequenced DNA: TGTGCCAGCAGTTTTTACAGGGCAAATGAAAAACTGTTTTTT. Protein translation: CASSFYRANEKLFF.